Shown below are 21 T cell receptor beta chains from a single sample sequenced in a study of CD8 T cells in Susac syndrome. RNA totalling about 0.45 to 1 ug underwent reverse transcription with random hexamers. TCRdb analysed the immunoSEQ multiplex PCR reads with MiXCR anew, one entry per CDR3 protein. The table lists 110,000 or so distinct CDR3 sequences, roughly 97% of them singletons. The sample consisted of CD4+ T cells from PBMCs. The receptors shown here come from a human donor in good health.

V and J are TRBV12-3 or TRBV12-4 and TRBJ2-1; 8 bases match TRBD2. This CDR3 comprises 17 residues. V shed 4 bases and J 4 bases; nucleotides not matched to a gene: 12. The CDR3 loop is CASSYVPGGKLYNEQFF. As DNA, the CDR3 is TGTGCCAGCAGTTACGTCCCGGGGGGGAAGCTATACAATGAGCAGTTCTTC.

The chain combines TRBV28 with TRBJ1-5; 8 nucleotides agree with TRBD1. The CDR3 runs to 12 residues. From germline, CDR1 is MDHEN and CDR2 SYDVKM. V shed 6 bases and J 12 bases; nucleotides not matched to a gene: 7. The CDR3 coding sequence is TGTGCCAGCAGGCGCCCCGGACAGGGCCAGCATTTT. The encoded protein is CASRRPGQGQHF.

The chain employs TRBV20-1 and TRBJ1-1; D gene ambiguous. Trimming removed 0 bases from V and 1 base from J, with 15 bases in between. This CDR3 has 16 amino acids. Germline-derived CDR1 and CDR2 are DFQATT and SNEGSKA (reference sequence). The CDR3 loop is CSARDLAGWENTEAFF. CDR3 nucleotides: TGCAGTGCTAGAGATCTTGCGGGGTGGGAGAACACTGAAGCTTTCTTT.

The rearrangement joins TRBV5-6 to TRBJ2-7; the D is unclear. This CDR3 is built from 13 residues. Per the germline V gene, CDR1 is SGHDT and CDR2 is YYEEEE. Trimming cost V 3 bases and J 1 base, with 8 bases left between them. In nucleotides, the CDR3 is TGTGCCAGCAGCTCCGGGCCGTCCTACGAGCAGTACTTC. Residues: CASSSGPSYEQYF.

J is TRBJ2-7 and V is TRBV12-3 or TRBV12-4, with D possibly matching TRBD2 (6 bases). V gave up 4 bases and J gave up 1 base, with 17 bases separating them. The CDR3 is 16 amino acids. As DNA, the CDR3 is TGTGCCAGCAGTTCCATTTCCGGGACTGGATCCTACGAGCAGTACTTC. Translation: CASSSISGTGSYEQYF.

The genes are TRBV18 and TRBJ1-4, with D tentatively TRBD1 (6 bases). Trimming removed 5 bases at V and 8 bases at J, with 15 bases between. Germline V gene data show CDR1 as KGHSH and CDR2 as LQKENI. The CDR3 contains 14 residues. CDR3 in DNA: TGTGCCAGCTCAGAAAGACAGGTTGGCGAAAAACTGTTTTTT. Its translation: CASSERQVGEKLFF.

The CDR3 sequence is CASSSGLRSYEQYF. The CDR3 nucleotides are TGTGCCAGCAGCTCAGGGCTAAGGTCCTACGAGCAGTACTTC. The chain couples TRBV7-9 to TRBJ2-7, with D perhaps matching TRBD1 (5 bases). Germline V gene data show CDR1 as SEHNR and CDR2 as FQNEAQ (reference sequence). Trimming took 4 bases from V and 1 from J, leaving 11 bases between them. The CDR3 is made up of 14 amino acids. Supplemented by reference TRBV7-9 and TRBJ2-7, the full variable domain reads DTGVSQNPRHKITKRGQNVTFRCDPISEHNRLYWYRQTLGQGPEFLTYFQNEAQLEKSRLLSDRFSAERPKGSFSTLEIQRTEQGDSAMYLCASSSGLRSYEQYFGPGTRLTVT.

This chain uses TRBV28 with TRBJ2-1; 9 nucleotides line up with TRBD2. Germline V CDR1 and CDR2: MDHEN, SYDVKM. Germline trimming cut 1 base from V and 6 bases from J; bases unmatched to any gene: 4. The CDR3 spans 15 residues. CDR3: CASSLLELAGNEQFF. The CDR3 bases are TGTGCCAGCAGTTTATTGGAACTAGCGGGCAATGAGCAGTTCTTC.

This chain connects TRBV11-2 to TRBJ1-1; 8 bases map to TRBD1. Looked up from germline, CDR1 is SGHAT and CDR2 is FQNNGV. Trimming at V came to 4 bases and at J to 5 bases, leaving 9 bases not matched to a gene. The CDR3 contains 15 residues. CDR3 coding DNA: TGTGCCAGCAGCTCTTCGACAGGGGAGCGGACTGAAGCTTTCTTT. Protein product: CASSSSTGERTEAFF.

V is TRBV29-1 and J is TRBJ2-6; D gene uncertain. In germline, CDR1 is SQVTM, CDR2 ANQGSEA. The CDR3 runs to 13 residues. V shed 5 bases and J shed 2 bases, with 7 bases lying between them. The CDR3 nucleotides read TGCAGCGTTTGCATTGCTGGGGCCAACGTCCTGACTTTC. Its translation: CSVCIAGANVLTF. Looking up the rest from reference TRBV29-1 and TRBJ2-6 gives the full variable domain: SAVISQKPSRDICQRGTSLTIQCQVDSQVTMMFWYRQQPGQSLTLIATANQGSEATYESGFVIDKFPISRPNLTFSTLTVSNMSPEDSSIYLCSVCIAGANVLTFGAGSRLTVL.

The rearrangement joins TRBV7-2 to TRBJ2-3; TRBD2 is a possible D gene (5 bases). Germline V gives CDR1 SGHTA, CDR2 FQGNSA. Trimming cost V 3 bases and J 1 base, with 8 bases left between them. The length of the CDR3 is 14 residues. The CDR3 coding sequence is TGTGCCAGCAGCTTTGGACTCGGCACAGATACGCAGTATTTT. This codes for CASSFGLGTDTQYF.

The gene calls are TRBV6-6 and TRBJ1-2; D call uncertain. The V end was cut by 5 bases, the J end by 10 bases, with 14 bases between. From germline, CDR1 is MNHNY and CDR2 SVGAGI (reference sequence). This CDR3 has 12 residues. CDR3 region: CASSDRALNYTF. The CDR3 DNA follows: TGTGCCAGCAGTGACCGGGCCCTCAACTACACCTTC.

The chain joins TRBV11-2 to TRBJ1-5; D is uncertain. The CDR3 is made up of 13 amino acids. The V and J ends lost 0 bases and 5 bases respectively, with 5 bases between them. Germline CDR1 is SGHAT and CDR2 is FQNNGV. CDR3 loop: CASSLDRDQPQHF. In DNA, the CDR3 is TGTGCCAGCAGCTTAGATCGTGATCAGCCCCAGCATTTT.

The CDR3 loop reads CASSLEGSAGELFF. Written as DNA, the CDR3 is TGCGCCAGCAGCTTGGAAGGGTCGGCCGGGGAGCTGTTTTTT. This chain joins TRBV5-1 and TRBJ2-2, with D hard to call. The CDR3 runs 14 residues. Trimming took 0 bases from V and 6 from J, leaving 9 bases between them. Germline V gives CDR1 SGHRS, CDR2 YFSETQ.

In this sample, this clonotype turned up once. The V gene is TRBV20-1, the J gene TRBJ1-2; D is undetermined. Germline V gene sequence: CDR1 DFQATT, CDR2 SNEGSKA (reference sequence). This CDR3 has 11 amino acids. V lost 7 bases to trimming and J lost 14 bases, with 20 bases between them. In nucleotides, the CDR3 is TGCAGTGTCCCAACCAAGACCGCGGGGACCTTC. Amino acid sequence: CSVPTKTAGTF.

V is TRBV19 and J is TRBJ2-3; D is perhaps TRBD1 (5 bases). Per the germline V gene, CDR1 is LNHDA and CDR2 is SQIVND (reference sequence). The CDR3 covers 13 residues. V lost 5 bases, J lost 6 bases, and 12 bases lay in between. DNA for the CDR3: TGTGCCAGTAGTCTCAGACAGTCGGATACGCAGTATTTT. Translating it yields CASSLRQSDTQYF.

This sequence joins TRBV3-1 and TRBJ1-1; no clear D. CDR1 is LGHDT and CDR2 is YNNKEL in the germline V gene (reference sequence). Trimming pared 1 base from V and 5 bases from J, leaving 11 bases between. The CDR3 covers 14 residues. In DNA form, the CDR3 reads TGTGCCAGCAGCCAAGGTACTAGTCAAACTGAAGCTTTCTTT. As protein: CASSQGTSQTEAFF.

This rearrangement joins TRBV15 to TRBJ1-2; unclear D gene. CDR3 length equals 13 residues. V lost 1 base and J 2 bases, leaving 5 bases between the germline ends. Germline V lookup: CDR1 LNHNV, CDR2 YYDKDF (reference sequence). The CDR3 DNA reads TGTGCCACCAGCAGAGGGTTCAACTATGGCTACACCTTC. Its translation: CATSRGFNYGYTF.

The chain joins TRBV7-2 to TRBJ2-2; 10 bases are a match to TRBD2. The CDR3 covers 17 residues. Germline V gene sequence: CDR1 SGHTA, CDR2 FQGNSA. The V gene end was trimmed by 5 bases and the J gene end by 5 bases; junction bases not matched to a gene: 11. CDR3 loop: CASSPRWTSGTTGELFF. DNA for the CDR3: TGTGCCAGCAGCCCACGCTGGACTAGCGGAACTACCGGGGAGCTGTTTTTT.

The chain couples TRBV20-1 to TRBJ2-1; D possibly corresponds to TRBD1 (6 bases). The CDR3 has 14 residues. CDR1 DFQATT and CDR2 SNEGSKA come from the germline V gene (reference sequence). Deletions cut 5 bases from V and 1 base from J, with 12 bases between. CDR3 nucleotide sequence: TGCAGTGCTGATACAGGGAAATCCTACAATGAGCAGTTCTTC. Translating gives CSADTGKSYNEQFF.

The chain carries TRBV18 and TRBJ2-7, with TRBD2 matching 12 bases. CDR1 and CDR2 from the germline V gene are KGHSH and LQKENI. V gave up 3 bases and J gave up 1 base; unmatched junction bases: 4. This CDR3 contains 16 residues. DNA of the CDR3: TGTGCCAGCTCACCGACTAGCGGGGGTGTGTCCTACGAGCAGTACTTC. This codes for CASSPTSGGVSYEQYF.